The present T cell receptor beta chain was sequenced within a study of monozygotic twins with inflammatory bowel disease. The germline gives CDR1 SGHTA, CDR2 FQGNSA. This CDR3 contains 16 residues. Nested amplification of TCRalpha and TCRbeta cDNA involved two PCRs of around 16 and 10 cycles. TCRdb re-called the 5' RACE reads and gives one entry per CDR3 protein, without DNA. This listing includes about 41,000 distinct CDR3 sequences. Sequenced input: blood. The rearrangement joins TRBV7-2 to TRBJ1-2; absent DNA, TCRdb's TRBD1 call cannot be checked. This TCR came from a human donor with ulcerative colitis or Crohn's disease, or a healthy co-twin of an affected twin (not recorded which). The CDR3 reads CASSLYVGAPAYGYTF.